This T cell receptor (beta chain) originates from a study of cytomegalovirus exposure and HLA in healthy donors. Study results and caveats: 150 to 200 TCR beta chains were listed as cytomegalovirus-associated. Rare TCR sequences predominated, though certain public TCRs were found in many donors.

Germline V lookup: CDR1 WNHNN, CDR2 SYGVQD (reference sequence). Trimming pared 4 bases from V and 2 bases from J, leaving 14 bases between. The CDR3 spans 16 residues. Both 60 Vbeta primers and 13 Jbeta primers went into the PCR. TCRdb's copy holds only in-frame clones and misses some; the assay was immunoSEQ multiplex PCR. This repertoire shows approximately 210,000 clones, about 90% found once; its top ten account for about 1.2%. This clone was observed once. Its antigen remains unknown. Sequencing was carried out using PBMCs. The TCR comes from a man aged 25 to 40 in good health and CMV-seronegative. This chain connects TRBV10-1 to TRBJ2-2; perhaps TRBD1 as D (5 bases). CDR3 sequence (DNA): TGCGCCAGCAGTGCCTTAACAGGTCCCAACACCGGGGAGCTGTTTTTT. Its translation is CASSALTGPNTGELFF.